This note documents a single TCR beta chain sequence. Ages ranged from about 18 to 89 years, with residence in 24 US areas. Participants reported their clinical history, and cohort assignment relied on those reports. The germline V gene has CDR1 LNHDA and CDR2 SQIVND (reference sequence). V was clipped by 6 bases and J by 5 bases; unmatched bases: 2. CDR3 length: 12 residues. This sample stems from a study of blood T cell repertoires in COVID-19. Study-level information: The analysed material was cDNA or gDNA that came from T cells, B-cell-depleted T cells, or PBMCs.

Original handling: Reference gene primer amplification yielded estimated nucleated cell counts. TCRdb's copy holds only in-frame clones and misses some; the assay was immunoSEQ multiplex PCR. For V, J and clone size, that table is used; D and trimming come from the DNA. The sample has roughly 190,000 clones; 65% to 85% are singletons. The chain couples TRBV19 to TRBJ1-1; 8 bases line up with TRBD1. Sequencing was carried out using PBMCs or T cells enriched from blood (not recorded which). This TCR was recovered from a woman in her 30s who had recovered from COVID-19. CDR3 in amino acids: CASRDRVTEAFF. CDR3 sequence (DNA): TGTGCCAGTAGGGACAGGGTGACTGAAGCTTTCTTT.